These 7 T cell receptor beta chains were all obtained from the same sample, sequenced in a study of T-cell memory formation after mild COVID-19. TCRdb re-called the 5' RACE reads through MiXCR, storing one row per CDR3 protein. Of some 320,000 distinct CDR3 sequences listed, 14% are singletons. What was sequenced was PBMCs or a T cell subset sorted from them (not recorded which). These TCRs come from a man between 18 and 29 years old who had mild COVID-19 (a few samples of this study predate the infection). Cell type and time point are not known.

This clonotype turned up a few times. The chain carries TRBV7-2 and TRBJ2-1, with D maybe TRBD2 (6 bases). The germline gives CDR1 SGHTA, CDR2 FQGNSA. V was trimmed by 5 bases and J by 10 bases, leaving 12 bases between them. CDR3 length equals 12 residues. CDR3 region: CASSLSGKEQFF. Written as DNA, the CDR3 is TGTGCCAGCAGCCTTAGCGGAAAGGAGCAGTTCTTC.

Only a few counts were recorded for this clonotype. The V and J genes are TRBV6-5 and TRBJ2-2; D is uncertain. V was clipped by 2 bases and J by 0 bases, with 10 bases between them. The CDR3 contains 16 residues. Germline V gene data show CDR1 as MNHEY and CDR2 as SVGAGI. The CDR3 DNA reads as TGTGCCAGCAGTTACCTAACGGAGACGAACACCGGGGAGCTGTTTTTT. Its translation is CASSYLTETNTGELFF.

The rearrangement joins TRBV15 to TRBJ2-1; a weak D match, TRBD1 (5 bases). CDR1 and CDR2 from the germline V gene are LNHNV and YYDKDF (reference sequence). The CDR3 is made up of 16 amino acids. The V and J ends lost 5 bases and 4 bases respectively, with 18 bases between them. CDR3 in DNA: TGTGCCACCAGCGTAGGCATAGGGGCGGATTACAATGAGCAGTTCTTC. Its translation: CATSVGIGADYNEQFF. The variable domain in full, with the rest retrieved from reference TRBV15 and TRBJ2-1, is DAMVIQNPRYQVTQFGKPVTLSCSQTLNHNVMYWYQQKSSQAPKLLFHYYDKDFNNEADTPDNFQSRRPNTSFCFLDIRSPGLGDTAMYLCATSVGIGADYNEQFFGPGTRLTVL.

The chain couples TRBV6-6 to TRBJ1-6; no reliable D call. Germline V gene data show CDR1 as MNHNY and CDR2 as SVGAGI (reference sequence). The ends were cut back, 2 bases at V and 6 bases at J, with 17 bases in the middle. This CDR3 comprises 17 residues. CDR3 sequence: CASSYPPRGVRNSPLHF. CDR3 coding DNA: TGTGCCAGCAGTTACCCGCCCCGGGGAGTGCGTAATTCACCCCTCCACTTT.

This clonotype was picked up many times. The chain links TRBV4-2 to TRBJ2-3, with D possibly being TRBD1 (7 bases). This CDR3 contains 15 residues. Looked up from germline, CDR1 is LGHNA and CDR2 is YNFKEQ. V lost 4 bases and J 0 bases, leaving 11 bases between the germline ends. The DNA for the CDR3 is TGTGCCAGCAGCCCGGAGGGGGCTAGCACAGATACGCAGTATTTT. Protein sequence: CASSPEGASTDTQYF.

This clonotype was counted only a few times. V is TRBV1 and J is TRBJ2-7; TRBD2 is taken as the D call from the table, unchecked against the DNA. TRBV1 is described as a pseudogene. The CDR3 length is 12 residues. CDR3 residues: CTSSLFGREQYV. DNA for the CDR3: TGCACCAGCAGCCTCTTTGGGAGGGAGCAGTACGTC.

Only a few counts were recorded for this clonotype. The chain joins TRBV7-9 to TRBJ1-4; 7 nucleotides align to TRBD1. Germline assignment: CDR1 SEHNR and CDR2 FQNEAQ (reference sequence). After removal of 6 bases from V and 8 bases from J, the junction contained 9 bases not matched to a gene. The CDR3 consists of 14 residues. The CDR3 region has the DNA TGTGCCAGCAGGCCTAGACAGGGCCAAGAAAAACTGTTTTTT. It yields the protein CASRPRQGQEKLFF. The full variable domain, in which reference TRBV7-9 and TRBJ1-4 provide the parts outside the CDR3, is DTGVSQNPRHKITKRGQNVTFRCDPISEHNRLYWYRQTLGQGPEFLTYFQNEAQLEKSRLLSDRFSAERPKGSFSTLEIQRTEQGDSAMYLCASRPRQGQEKLFFGSGTQLSVL.